Sequencing of this T cell receptor (beta chain) was carried out in a study of T cell repertoires in cytomegalovirus infection. TCRdb fed the reads into MiXCR, producing one record per CDR3 protein. Of a few hundred thousand distinct CDR3 sequences in the sample, about 42% are singletons; the top ten hold about 39%. V dropped 5 bases and J dropped 4; count of bases not matched to a gene: 9. The CDR3 has 16 amino acids. Germline CDR1 and CDR2: SGHVS and FQNEAQ. Study results and limitations: The ex vivo response was dominated by HLA-C-restricted CMV-specific TCR beta clonotypes.

This clonotype was seen at least ten times. The antigen is unknown. Source: cultured PBMCs, taken from culture after CMV antigen stimulation. The V and J genes are TRBV7-8 and TRBJ2-5, with 11 bases that match TRBD1. This clonotype originated in a human donor in good health (CMV status not recorded). Some clones in this sample may be carry-over from other donors' samples. The CDR3 DNA sequence: TGTGCCAGCAGCCTCAATGCGGACAGGGGGCGAGAGACCCAGTACTTC. This sequence encodes CASSLNADRGRETQYF.